The 14 T cell receptor beta chains in this list originate from one sample, sequenced in a study of control samples from healthy donors and cancer patients. Profiling relied on immunoSEQ multiplex PCR, and the TCRdb table lists in-frame clones only, not all of them. Among about 160,000 clones, roughly 94% were seen once, and the ten largest hold approximately 8%. The sample was blood. These receptors were collected from a woman aged 35 to 49 in good health.

The gene calls are TRBV7-9 and TRBJ1-1, with 8 positions matching TRBD1. The V and J ends lost 5 bases and 1 base, in that order; junction bases with no gene match: 3. The CDR3 length is 14 residues. CDR1 is SEHNR and CDR2 is FQNEAQ in the germline V gene (reference sequence). CDR3: CASSPGGANTEAFF. As DNA, the CDR3 is TGTGCCAGCAGCCCAGGGGGCGCGAACACTGAAGCTTTCTTT.

V usage is TRBV11-1 and J usage is TRBJ2-2, with 11 bases matching TRBD1. The CDR3 loop spans 16 amino acids. Germline assignment: CDR1 SGHAT and CDR2 FQDESV (reference sequence). V dropped 5 bases and J dropped 0; count of bases not matched to a gene: 2. CDR3 residues: CASSRDRGTNTGELFF. The CDR3 DNA is TGTGCCAGCAGCCGGGACAGGGGGACGAACACCGGGGAGCTGTTTTTT.

This chain joins TRBV6-5 and TRBJ1-1; a weak D match, TRBD1 (5 bases). This CDR3 region has 12 residues. Germline V gene data show CDR1 as MNHEY and CDR2 as SVGAGI. Trimming cost V 4 bases and J 13 bases, with 16 bases left between them. CDR3 in amino acids: CASSWDPRLGFF. The CDR3 nucleotides are TGTGCCAGCAGTTGGGACCCCAGGTTGGGTTTCTTT.

This chain connects TRBV27 to TRBJ1-1; D is unresolved. There are 12 residues in the CDR3. The V end was cut by 8 bases, the J end by 0 bases, with 7 bases between. Germline assignment: CDR1 MNHEY and CDR2 SMNVEV (reference sequence). The CDR3 spells CASLDVNTEAFF. The CDR3 bases are TGTGCCAGCCTTGACGTGAACACTGAAGCTTTCTTT.

The rearrangement joins TRBV21-1 to TRBJ2-3; the table's D call, TRBD2, has no DNA check behind it. TRBV21-1 is a recognized pseudogene. This CDR3 is 18 amino acids long. As DNA, the CDR3 is TGTGCCAGCAGCAAACTCTATTCGGTAGCGGGGACGTTTTATACGCAGTATTTT. This translates into CASSKLYSVAGTFYTQYF.

This chain links TRBV9 with TRBJ2-7; maybe TRBD2 (6 bases). Germline V gene sequence: CDR1 SGDLS, CDR2 YYNGEE. The CDR3 has 14 amino acids. Trimming removed 4 bases at V and 4 bases at J, with 15 bases between. In nucleotides, the CDR3 is TGTGCCAGCAGCCCAGGAGGGCCCCGTTACGAGCAGTACTTC. This codes for CASSPGGPRYEQYF.

This chain connects TRBV3-1 (or the pseudogene TRBV3-2) to TRBJ1-5; D gene unclear. Trimming took 4 bases from V and 0 from J, leaving 10 bases between them. CDR1 LGHDT and CDR2 YNNKEL come from the germline V gene (reference sequence). This CDR3 comprises 15 residues. Here the CDR3 DNA reads TGTGCCAGCAGCCCCGGCGGGGTTAGCAATCAGCCCCAGCATTTT. Translating gives CASSPGGVSNQPQHF.

This clone showed up just a few times. The chain employs TRBV11-3 and TRBJ2-5; D tentatively reads TRBD1 or TRBD2 (5 bases each). The CDR3 sequence is 15 residues long. V lost 5 bases and J lost 0, with 13 bases in between. From germline, CDR1 is SGHNT and CDR2 YENEEA. The CDR3, as DNA: TGTGCCAGCAGCCTACGGGACGGGTACCAAGAGACCCAGTACTTC. It is translated as CASSLRDGYQETQYF.

The rearrangement joins TRBV2 to TRBJ1-1; D is perhaps TRBD1 (5 bases). This CDR3 comprises 11 residues. V was pared by 7 bases and J by 8 bases, with 11 bases between. The germline V gene has CDR1 SNHLY and CDR2 FYNNEI. CDR3 residues: CASKTYREAFF. The DNA of the CDR3 is TGTGCCAGCAAAACATACAGGGAAGCTTTCTTT.

The chain has TRBV7-2 and TRBJ2-7; TRBD1 aligns across 9 bases. CDR3 length: 15 amino acids. Per the germline V gene, CDR1 is SGHTA and CDR2 is FQGNSA. Unmatched junction bases numbered 7, after V lost 2 bases and J lost 5 bases. The CDR3 loop is CASSLFRDRVNEQYF. The CDR3 bases are TGTGCCAGCAGCTTATTTCGGGACAGGGTCAACGAGCAGTACTTC.

V and J are TRBV9 and TRBJ2-7, with D hard to call. Trimming removed 0 bases from V and 6 bases from J, with 10 bases in between. This CDR3 spans 13 amino acids. CDR1 is SGDLS, CDR2 YYNGEE, per germline. The CDR3 is CASSVGVGGEQYF. The CDR3 bases are TGTGCCAGCAGCGTAGGCGTAGGCGGCGAGCAGTACTTC.

In this sample, this clone turned up a few times. The chain is built from TRBV4-1 and TRBJ1-6; the D is unclear. Trimming removed 3 bases at V and 12 bases at J, with 9 bases between. CDR1 MGHRA and CDR2 YSYEKL come from the germline V gene. This CDR3 is 12 amino acids long. This chain's CDR3 is CASSHKNQPLHF. In DNA, the CDR3 is TGCGCCAGCAGCCATAAGAATCAACCCCTCCACTTT.

By sample fraction, this clone is medium-sized. V usage is TRBV11-2 and J usage is TRBJ2-1, with D possibly TRBD2 on 6 matching bases. The V gene's germline CDR1 is SGHAT and CDR2 FQNNGV. The ends were cut back, 7 bases at V and 6 bases at J, with 22 bases in the middle. The CDR3 is 16 residues long. CDR3 amino acids: CASTSTAGPTSNEQFF. Here the CDR3 DNA reads TGTGCCAGCACCTCGACTGCGGGGCCCACATCCAATGAGCAGTTCTTC.

The chain recombines TRBV7-2 with TRBJ1-4; D not certain. In germline, CDR1 is SGHTA, CDR2 FQGNSA. The CDR3 has 15 amino acids. Between the trimmed V and J ends, which lost 2 bases and 5 bases, there was a span of 12 bases. The chain's CDR3 is CASSLPGLMNEKLFF. The CDR3 DNA is TGTGCCAGCAGCTTACCGGGCCTGATGAATGAAAAACTGTTTTTT.